A selection of T cell receptor beta chains follows, all from one sample in a study of T cell responses to AZD1222 COVID-19 vaccine. The table came from immunoSEQ multiplex PCR; TCRdb's copy has only in-frame clones and leaves some out. The table has 150,000 or so clones, 85% to 95% seen once. Sequenced here: peripheral blood, sampled on day 0 of MenACWY control vaccination. These receptors came from an adult in good health. CDR3s include the opening cysteine and the closing phenylalanine or tryptophan. D genes are given only for firm matches. Only part of the rows carry a size: once, few, many, or a class if the clone is expanded.

J: TRBJ1-6
V: TRBV7-3
D: TRBD1
size: -
DNA: TGTGCCAGCAGTTTAGGGACAGGGTGGAATTCACCCCTCCACTTT
CDR3: CASSLGTGWNSPLHF

J: TRBJ1-5
V: TRBV12-5
D: TRBD1
size: -
DNA: TGTGCTAGTGGTTTGGGGGACAGGGACAATCAGCCCCAGCATTTT
CDR3: CASGLGDRDNQPQHF

J: TRBJ1-1
V: TRBV7-5
D: -
size: -
DNA: TGTGTCAGAAGCTTTCGGACAGACCCAGAGAACACTGAAGCTTTCTTT
CDR3: CVRSFRTDPENTEAFF

J: TRBJ2-1
V: TRBV11-1
D: TRBD2
size: few
DNA: TGTGCCAGCAGCCGACTAGCGGGAGGGAGTTATGAGCAGTTCTTC
CDR3: CASSRLAGGSYEQFF

J: TRBJ2-5
V: TRBV11-3
D: -
size: -
DNA: TGTGCCAGCAGTCAAGGAGTGGTAGGGGTGCAAGAGACCCAGTACTTC
CDR3: CASSQGVVGVQETQYF

J: TRBJ1-2
V: TRBV19
D: -
size: -
DNA: TGTGCCAGTAGACAAACCGGACATAACTATGGCTACACCTTC
CDR3: CASRQTGHNYGYTF

J: TRBJ1-2
V: TRBV18
D: TRBD1
size: -
DNA: TGTGCCAGCCGCCCCGGGACAGGTTATGGCTACACCTTC
CDR3: CASRPGTGYGYTF

J: TRBJ2-7
V: TRBV7-8
D: -
size: -
DNA: TGTGCCAGCAGCTTACATGCAGGATACTACGAGCAGTACTTC
CDR3: CASSLHAGYYEQYF

J: TRBJ1-2
V: TRBV20-1
D: TRBD1
size: -
DNA: TGCAGTGCTAGTTTCCCGACAGGGCTCCTGGGGGGCTACACCTTC
CDR3: CSASFPTGLLGGYTF

J: TRBJ2-7
V: TRBV3-1/TRBV3-2
D: TRBD1
size: -
DNA: TGTGCCAGCAGCCAAGCGACAGGGGGCTTGTACGAGCAGTACTTC
CDR3: CASSQATGGLYEQYF

J: TRBJ1-1
V: TRBV5-6
D: -
size: few
DNA: TGTGCCAGCAGCTTGGCGGGGTTGCGGGGGGTTTTTACTGAAGCTTTCTTT
CDR3: CASSLAGLRGVFTEAFF

J: TRBJ1-3
V: TRBV11-2
D: -
size: -
DNA: TGTGCCAGCACCTTAGCTCCTTTTCGACACACCATATATTTT
CDR3: CASTLAPFRHTIYF

J: TRBJ1-1
V: TRBV6-5
D: -
size: -
DNA: TGTGCCAGCAGCTCCCCGTCAACGGGTGAAGCTTTCTTT
CDR3: CASSSPSTGEAFF

J: TRBJ2-7
V: TRBV5-1
D: TRBD1
size: -
DNA: TGCGCCAGCAGCTCTAGACAGGGGGTTCCCTACGAGCAGTACTTC
CDR3: CASSSRQGVPYEQYF

J: TRBJ2-1
V: TRBV6-5
D: TRBD2
size: -
DNA: TGTGCCAGCAGGACCACTAGCGGGTCTTACAATGAGCAGTTCTTC
CDR3: CASRTTSGSYNEQFF

J: TRBJ1-5
V: TRBV19
D: -
size: -
DNA: TGTGCCAGTAGTGCCTTGACAATGGGTGGTCAGCCCCAGCATTTT
CDR3: CASSALTMGGQPQHF

J: TRBJ1-5
V: TRBV4-1
D: -
size: once
DNA: TGCGCCAGCAGTCGGGCGGCTGATCAGCCCCAGCATTTT
CDR3: CASSRAADQPQHF

J: TRBJ2-1
V: TRBV4-1
D: -
size: -
DNA: TGCGCCAGCAGCCATATGTTTAGTAGGCAGTTCTTC
CDR3: CASSHMFSRQFF

J: TRBJ1-1
V: TRBV12-5
D: -
size: -
DNA: TGTGCTAGTGGTTTAGGGGTAAAGGAAGCTTTCTTT
CDR3: CASGLGVKEAFF

J: TRBJ2-2
V: TRBV6-1
D: -
size: -
DNA: TGTGCCAGCAGTGAAGTGGTCTGGGGAGCCGGGGAGCTGTTTTTT
CDR3: CASSEVVWGAGELFF

J: TRBJ1-1
V: TRBV13
D: TRBD1
size: -
DNA: TGTGCCAGCAGCCTAGGGGACAGGGGTTACGCTTTCTTT
CDR3: CASSLGDRGYAFF

J: TRBJ2-7
V: TRBV27
D: -
size: -
DNA: TGTGCCAGCAGCATTGACGGGCTCGTCTACGAGCAGTACTTC
CDR3: CASSIDGLVYEQYF

J: TRBJ1-2
V: TRBV9
D: -
size: -
DNA: TGTGCCAGCAGCGTAGAAGGGACACCGAATGGCTACACCTTC
CDR3: CASSVEGTPNGYTF

J: TRBJ2-7
V: TRBV11-2
D: -
size: once
DNA: TGTGCCAGCAGCCCACATGAGGCCGAGCAGTACTTC
CDR3: CASSPHEAEQYF

J: TRBJ1-5
V: TRBV18
D: -
size: -
DNA: TGTGCCAGCTCACCCACACAGGGTTTAAGCAATCAGCCCCAGCATTTT
CDR3: CASSPTQGLSNQPQHF

J: TRBJ1-1
V: TRBV6-5
D: -
size: -
DNA: TGTGCCACCCGGCGGCCAAACACTGAAGCTTTCTTT
CDR3: CATRRPNTEAFF

J: TRBJ1-5
V: TRBV28
D: TRBD1
size: -
DNA: TGTGCCAGCAGTATCCTCGGGACAGGGGCCGCTCAGCCCCAGCATTTT
CDR3: CASSILGTGAAQPQHF

J: TRBJ2-1
V: TRBV6-1
D: -
size: -
DNA: TGTGCCAGCAGTGAAGGGTATCTGTATGAGCAGTTCTTC
CDR3: CASSEGYLYEQFF

J: TRBJ1-5
V: TRBV4-3
D: -
size: -
DNA: TGCGCCAGCAGCCAAGATAGGAACAGGGCTCAGCCCCAGCATTTT
CDR3: CASSQDRNRAQPQHF

J: TRBJ2-6
V: TRBV28
D: -
size: -
DNA: TGTGCCAGCAGTTTAAGGACAGCAGCGTCTGGGGCCAACGTCCTGACTTTC
CDR3: CASSLRTAASGANVLTF

J: TRBJ1-2
V: TRBV28
D: TRBD1
size: -
DNA: TGTGCCAGCAGTCGGGAACAGGGGTATGGCTACACCTTC
CDR3: CASSREQGYGYTF

J: TRBJ1-2
V: TRBV6-5
D: -
size: -
DNA: TGTGCCAGCAGCCCATCCCAGCACCCACCCTATGGCTACACCTTC
CDR3: CASSPSQHPPYGYTF

J: TRBJ1-4
V: TRBV25-1
D: -
size: -
DNA: TGTGCCAGCGCCGGTAGGAGGTGGGAAAAACTGTTTTTT
CDR3: CASAGRRWEKLFF

J: TRBJ1-1
V: TRBV5-4
D: -
size: -
DNA: TGTGCCAGCAGCGCAAGGGACTCCGGAGACACTGAAGCTTTCTTT
CDR3: CASSARDSGDTEAFF

J: TRBJ2-2
V: TRBV12-3/TRBV12-4
D: -
size: -
DNA: TGTGCCAGCAGTTGGGGTCCCGGGGAGCTGTTTTTT
CDR3: CASSWGPGELFF

J: TRBJ2-1
V: TRBV6-6
D: TRBD2
size: -
DNA: TGTGCCAGTAGCGGGGGGGCTGATAATGAGCAGTTCTTC
CDR3: CASSGGADNEQFF

J: TRBJ1-2
V: TRBV5-1
D: TRBD1
size: -
DNA: TGCGCCAGCAGCCCGGTAGGCGGACAGGGGGTAAGGGGCTACACCTTC
CDR3: CASSPVGGQGVRGYTF

J: TRBJ1-5
V: TRBV19
D: TRBD1
size: once
DNA: TGTGCCAGTAGCAGGGACAGGGTGGGCAATCAGCCCCAGCATTTT
CDR3: CASSRDRVGNQPQHF

J: TRBJ1-2
V: TRBV5-1
D: TRBD1
size: -
DNA: TGCGCCAGCAGCCCCTCTGTTGGGACAGGGTATGGCTACACCTTC
CDR3: CASSPSVGTGYGYTF

J: TRBJ1-5
V: TRBV18
D: -
size: -
DNA: TGTGCCAGCTCCCGAGGGGGGGGCAATCAGCCCCAGCATTTT
CDR3: CASSRGGGNQPQHF

J: TRBJ2-7
V: TRBV19
D: -
size: -
DNA: TGTGCCAGTAGTATTGAAGGGGACGACGGAGGTTATAGGGTGCACGAGCAGTACTTC
CDR3: CASSIEGDDGGYRVHEQYF

J: TRBJ1-1
V: TRBV15
D: -
size: -
DNA: TGTGCCACCAGCAGATTGACAGGTGAAGCTTTCTTT
CDR3: CATSRLTGEAFF

J: TRBJ1-5
V: TRBV5-4
D: -
size: -
DNA: TGTGCCAGCAGCTTGGATGGGAGGCGGCAGCCCCAGCATTTT
CDR3: CASSLDGRRQPQHF

J: TRBJ1-2
V: TRBV28
D: TRBD1
size: -
DNA: TGTGCCAGCAAACAGGGGACCTATGGCTACACCTTC
CDR3: CASKQGTYGYTF

J: TRBJ1-3
V: TRBV5-1
D: TRBD1
size: few
DNA: TGCGCCAGCAGCCCGGACAGGGTTAGAAACACCATATATTTT
CDR3: CASSPDRVRNTIYF

J: TRBJ1-5
V: TRBV2
D: TRBD1
size: -
DNA: TGTGCCAGCAGTGATAGGGGGCGGGCTCAGCCCCAGCATTTT
CDR3: CASSDRGRAQPQHF

J: TRBJ1-5
V: TRBV2
D: TRBD1
size: -
DNA: TGTGCCAGCAGCGCTGGGACAGTCAATCAGCCCCAGCATTTT
CDR3: CASSAGTVNQPQHF

J: TRBJ2-3
V: TRBV4-3
D: -
size: -
DNA: TGCGCCAGCAGCCGAGGGGACGGCTATACGCAGTATTTT
CDR3: CASSRGDGYTQYF

J: TRBJ1-1
V: TRBV14
D: TRBD1
size: once
DNA: TGTGCCAGCAGCTTCCGCAGGGGGAGTACGGACACTGAAGCTTTCTTT
CDR3: CASSFRRGSTDTEAFF

J: TRBJ1-2
V: TRBV5-4
D: TRBD1
size: -
DNA: TGTGCCAGCAGCGGGGGGGGACAGGGCCGGGCCTATGGCTACACCTTC
CDR3: CASSGGGQGRAYGYTF

J: TRBJ2-1
V: TRBV2
D: -
size: -
DNA: TGTGCCAGCAGTGGGGTGGCAGTTGAAGGGTACAATGAGCAGTTCTTC
CDR3: CASSGVAVEGYNEQFF

J: TRBJ2-7
V: TRBV10-3
D: -
size: once
DNA: TGTGCCATCAGTGGCAGGGGGGGGGAGCAGTACTTC
CDR3: CAISGRGGEQYF

J: TRBJ2-1
V: TRBV2
D: -
size: -
DNA: TGTGCCAGCACGACAGACAATGAGCAGTTCTTC
CDR3: CASTTDNEQFF

J: TRBJ1-4
V: TRBV18
D: -
size: -
DNA: TGTGCCAGCTCACCGGAGAGGACTAATGAAAAACTGTTTTTT
CDR3: CASSPERTNEKLFF